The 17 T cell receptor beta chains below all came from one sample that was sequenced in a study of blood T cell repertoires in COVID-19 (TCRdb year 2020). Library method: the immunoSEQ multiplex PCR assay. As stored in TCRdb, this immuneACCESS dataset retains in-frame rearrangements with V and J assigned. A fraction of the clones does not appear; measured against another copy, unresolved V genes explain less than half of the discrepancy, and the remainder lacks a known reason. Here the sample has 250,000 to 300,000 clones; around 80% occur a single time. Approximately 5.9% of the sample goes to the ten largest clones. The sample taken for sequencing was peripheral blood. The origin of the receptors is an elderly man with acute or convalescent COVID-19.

CDR3: CASSAQAGVKETQYF. The DNA for the CDR3 is TGTGCCAGCAGCGCCCAAGCGGGAGTAAAGGAGACCCAGTACTTC. The chain links TRBV9 to TRBJ2-5; TRBD2 matches 8 bases. The CDR3 extends over 15 amino acids. Germline V gives CDR1 SGDLS, CDR2 YYNGEE. V lost 3 bases, J lost 5 bases, and 9 bases stayed unmatched.

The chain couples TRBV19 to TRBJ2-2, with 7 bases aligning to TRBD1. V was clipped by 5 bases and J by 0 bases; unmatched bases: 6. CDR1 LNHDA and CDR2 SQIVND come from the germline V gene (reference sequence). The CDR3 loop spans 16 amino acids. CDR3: CASSPGQTTNTGELFF. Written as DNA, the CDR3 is TGTGCCAGTAGTCCGGGACAGACTACGAACACCGGGGAGCTGTTTTTT.

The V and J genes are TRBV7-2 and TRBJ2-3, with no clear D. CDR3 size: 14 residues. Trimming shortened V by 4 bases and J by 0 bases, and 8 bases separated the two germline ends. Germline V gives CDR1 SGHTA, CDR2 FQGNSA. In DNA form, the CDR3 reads TGTGCCAGCAGCTCGGTCGGGAGCACAGATACGCAGTATTTT. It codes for CASSSVGSTDTQYF. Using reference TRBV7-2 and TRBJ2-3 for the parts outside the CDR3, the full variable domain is GAGVSQSPSNKVTEKGKDVELRCDPISGHTALYWYRQSLGQGLEFLIYFQGNSAPDKSGLPSDRFSAERTGGSVSTLTIQRTQQEDSAVYLCASSSVGSTDTQYFGPGTRLTVL.

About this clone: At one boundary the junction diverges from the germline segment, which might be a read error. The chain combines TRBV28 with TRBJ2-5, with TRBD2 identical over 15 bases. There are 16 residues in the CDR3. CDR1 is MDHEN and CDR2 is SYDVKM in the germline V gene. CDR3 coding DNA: TGTGCCAGCAGTGTCGGACTAGCGGGGGGGCGAGAGAACCAGTACTTC. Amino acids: CASSVGLAGGRENQYF.

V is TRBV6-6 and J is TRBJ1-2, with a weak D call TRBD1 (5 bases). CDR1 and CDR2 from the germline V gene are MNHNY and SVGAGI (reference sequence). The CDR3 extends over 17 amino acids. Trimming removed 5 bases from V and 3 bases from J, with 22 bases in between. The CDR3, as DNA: TGTGCCAGCAGTCCCGGGGACCTGCGGGGGTTTCACTATGGCTACACCTTC. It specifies CASSPGDLRGFHYGYTF.

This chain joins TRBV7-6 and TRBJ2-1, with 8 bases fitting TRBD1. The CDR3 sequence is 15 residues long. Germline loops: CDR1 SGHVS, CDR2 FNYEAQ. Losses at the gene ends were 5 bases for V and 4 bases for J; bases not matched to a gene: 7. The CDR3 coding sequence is TGTGCCAGCAGCCCCGGGACAGGACCTTACAATGAGCAGTTCTTC. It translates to CASSPGTGPYNEQFF.

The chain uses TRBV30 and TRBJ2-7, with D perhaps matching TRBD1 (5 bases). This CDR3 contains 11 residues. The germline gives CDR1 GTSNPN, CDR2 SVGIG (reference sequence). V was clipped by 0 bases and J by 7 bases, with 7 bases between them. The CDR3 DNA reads TGTGCCTGGAGTGTACAGGAGGAGCAGTACTTC. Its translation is CAWSVQEEQYF.

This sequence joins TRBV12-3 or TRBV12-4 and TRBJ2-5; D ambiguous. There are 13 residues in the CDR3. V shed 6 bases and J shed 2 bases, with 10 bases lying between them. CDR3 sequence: CASREQTQETQYF. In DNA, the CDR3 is TGTGCCAGCAGAGAACAGACGCAAGAGACCCAGTACTTC.

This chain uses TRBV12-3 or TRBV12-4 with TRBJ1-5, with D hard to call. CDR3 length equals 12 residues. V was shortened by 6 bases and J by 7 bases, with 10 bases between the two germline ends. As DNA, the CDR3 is TGTGCCAGCAGCATGAGGGCCCAGCCCCAGCATTTT. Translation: CASSMRAQPQHF.

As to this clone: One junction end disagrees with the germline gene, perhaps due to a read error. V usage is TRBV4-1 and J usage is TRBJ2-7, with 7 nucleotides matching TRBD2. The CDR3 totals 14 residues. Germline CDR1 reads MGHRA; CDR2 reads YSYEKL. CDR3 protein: CASSLSGISHEQYF. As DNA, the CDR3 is TGCGCCAGCAGCTTGAGCGGGATCTCCCACGAGCAGTACTTC.

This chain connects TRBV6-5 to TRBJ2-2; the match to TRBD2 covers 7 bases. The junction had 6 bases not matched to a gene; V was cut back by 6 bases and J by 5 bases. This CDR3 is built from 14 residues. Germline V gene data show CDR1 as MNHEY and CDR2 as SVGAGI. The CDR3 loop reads CASSYEAGTGELFF. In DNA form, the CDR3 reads TGTGCCAGCAGCTACGAAGCGGGGACCGGGGAGCTGTTTTTT.

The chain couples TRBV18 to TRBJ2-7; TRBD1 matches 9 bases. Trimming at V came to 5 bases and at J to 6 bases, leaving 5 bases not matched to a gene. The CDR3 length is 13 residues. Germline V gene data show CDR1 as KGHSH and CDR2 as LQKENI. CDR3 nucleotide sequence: TGTGCCAGCTCAAGGGACAGGGAGGGCGAGCAGTACTTC. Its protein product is CASSRDREGEQYF.

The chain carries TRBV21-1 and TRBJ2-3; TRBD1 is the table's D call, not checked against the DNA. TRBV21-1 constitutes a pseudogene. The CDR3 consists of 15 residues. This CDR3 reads CASSIPSRPLDTQYF. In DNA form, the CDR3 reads TGTGCCAGCAGCATCCCCAGCAGGCCCCTGGATACGCAGTATTTT.

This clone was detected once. The CDR3 here is CASSLDGGTGTDTQYF. The CDR3 nucleotides are TGTGCCAGCAGCCTAGACGGCGGGACGGGCACAGATACGCAGTATTTT. The V and J genes are TRBV2 and TRBJ2-3, with D possibly TRBD2 on 6 matching bases. This CDR3 region has 16 residues. Germline loops: CDR1 SNHLY, CDR2 FYNNEI. V was pared by 6 bases and J by 1 base, with 17 bases between.

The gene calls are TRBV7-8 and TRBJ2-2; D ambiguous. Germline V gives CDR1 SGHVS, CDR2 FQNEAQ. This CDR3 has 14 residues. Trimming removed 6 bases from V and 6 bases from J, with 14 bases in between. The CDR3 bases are TGTGCCAGCAGATATGGAGCCAGTCCCGGGGAGCTGTTTTTT. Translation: CASRYGASPGELFF.

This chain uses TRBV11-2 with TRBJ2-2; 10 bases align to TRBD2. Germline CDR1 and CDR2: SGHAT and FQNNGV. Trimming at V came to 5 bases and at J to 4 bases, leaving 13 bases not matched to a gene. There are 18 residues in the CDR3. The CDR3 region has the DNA TGTGCCAGCAGCCATCGTCCTAGCGGGAGCGTTGGCACCGGGGAGCTGTTTTTT. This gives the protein CASSHRPSGSVGTGELFF.

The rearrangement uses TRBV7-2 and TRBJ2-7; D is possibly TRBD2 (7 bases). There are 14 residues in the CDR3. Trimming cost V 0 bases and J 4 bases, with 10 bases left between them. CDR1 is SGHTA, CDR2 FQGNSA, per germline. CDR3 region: CASSLAGGQYEQYF. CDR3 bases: TGTGCCAGCAGCTTAGCGGGGGGGCAATACGAGCAGTACTTC. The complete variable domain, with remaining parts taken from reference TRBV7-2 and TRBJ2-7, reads GAGVSQSPSNKVTEKGKDVELRCDPISGHTALYWYRQSLGQGLEFLIYFQGNSAPDKSGLPSDRFSAERTGGSVSTLTIQRTQQEDSAVYLCASSLAGGQYEQYFGPGTRLTVT.